This TCR beta chain was profiled in a study of T cell responses to AZD1222 COVID-19 vaccine. The repertoire was sequenced with immunoSEQ multiplex PCR; TCRdb's copy has only in-frame clones and lacks some. The table includes approximately 94,000 clones, approximately 89% detected once. Between the trimmed V and J ends, which lost 1 base and 3 bases, there was a span of 13 bases. CDR1 is LNHNV, CDR2 YYDKDF, per germline (reference sequence). The CDR3 spans 15 residues. The chain links TRBV15 to TRBJ2-7, with D perhaps TRBD1 (7 bases). This specimen was peripheral blood, taken on day 0 of MenACWY control vaccination. The receptor comes from an adult in good health. CDR3 sequence reads: CATSRGRDRLYEQYF. The CDR3 nucleotides are TGTGCCACCAGCAGAGGGCGGGACAGACTCTACGAGCAGTACTTC.